These T cell receptor beta chains were read from a single sample in a study of response to subunit inactivated influenza vaccine. TCRdb used MiXCR to reprocess the RT-PCR reads, holding one entry per CDR3 protein. The table lists under 800,000 distinct CDR3 sequences, 14% of them singletons. The starting material was PBMCs from blood, obtained less than 15 days before vaccination. Source of these receptors: a man in his fifties or sixties who received an inactivated influenza vaccine. The CDR3 runs from the conserved cysteine through the conserved F or W. Each record gives: D gene, V gene, clone size, J gene, CDR3 DNA, CDR3 protein. The D gene is left open where the match is weak. Clone size appears in some rows only: once, few, many, or a class for an expanded clone.

>TRBD1|TRBV5-1|NA|TRBJ2-5
TGCGCCAGCAGCACAGGACAGGGGGAACAAGAGACCCAGTACTTC
CASSTGQGEQETQYF
>TRBD1|TRBV6-1|few|TRBJ1-2
TGTGCCAGCACTCGTGACAGGGTCTATGGCTACACCTTC
CASTRDRVYGYTF
>NA|TRBV10-2|few|TRBJ1-5
TGCGCCAGCGCTGGGGGGCAGAACAATCAGCCCCAGCATTTT
CASAGGQNNQPQHF
>NA|TRBV7-8|NA|TRBJ2-1
TGTGCCAGCAGCAGGGACCACAATGAGCAGTTCTTC
CASSRDHNEQFF
>NA|TRBV11-2|few|TRBJ1-4
TGTGCCAGCAGCTTAGATTTTGGGGCGACTAATGAAAAACTGTTTTTT
CASSLDFGATNEKLFF
>NA|TRBV5-1|many|TRBJ2-2
TGCGCCAGCAGCTCCTCGGGGAAGAACACCGGGGAGCTGTTTTTT
CASSSSGKNTGELFF
>NA|TRBV4-1|NA|TRBJ1-6
TGCGCCAGCAGCTCGCGACAGCAGGGGCCCCTCCACTTT
CASSSRQQGPLHF
>TRBD1|TRBV9|few|TRBJ2-2
TGTGCCAGCAGCTTTGGACAGGGGCCAGGCCGGGAGCTGTTTTTT
CASSFGQGPGRELFF
>NA|TRBV15|few|TRBJ1-4
TGTGCCACCAGCAGGCTTGGGAAAAATGAAAAACTGTTTTTT
CATSRLGKNEKLFF
>NA|TRBV6-1|few|TRBJ2-2
TGTGCCAGCAGACGAAGGACAGAGAACACCGGGGAGCTGTTTTTT
CASRRRTENTGELFF
>NA|TRBV4-2|few|TRBJ2-3
TGTGCCAGCAGCCGCCTAGGGGGAGCAAGCACAGATACGCAGTATTTT
CASSRLGGASTDTQYF
>TRBD1|TRBV5-1|NA|TRBJ1-1
TGCGCCAGCAGCCCCACCGGGACAGAGAACACTGAAGCTTTCTTT
CASSPTGTENTEAFF
>TRBD2|TRBV7-2|NA|TRBJ2-3
TGTGCCAGCAGCCGTAGCGGGGGGGCCCCAGATACGCAGTATTTT
CASSRSGGAPDTQYF
>TRBD1|TRBV4-1|many|TRBJ1-1
TGCGCCAGCAGCCAGACAGGGTTGAACCCTGAAGCTTTCTTT
CASSQTGLNPEAFF
>TRBD2|TRBV19|few|TRBJ2-1
TGTGCCAGTAGCCAGACTAGCGGGAGTGGGCAGTTCTTC
CASSQTSGSGQFF
>TRBD2|TRBV20-1|few|TRBJ2-1
TGCAGTGCTAGAGCGAGCGGGACGTACAATGAGCAGTTCTTC
CSARASGTYNEQFF
>TRBD2|TRBV10-3|few|TRBJ2-7
TGTGCCAGCACCCAGGTAGCGGGGGTCCTCTCCTACGAGCAGTACTTC
CASTQVAGVLSYEQYF
>NA|TRBV5-1|few|TRBJ2-3
TGCGCCAGCAGCCTCTCTGTGGGGAGGAATACGCAGTATTTT
CASSLSVGRNTQYF
>TRBD1|TRBV3-1|few|TRBJ2-5
TGTGCCAGCAGCCAAGACGGGACAGGGAGCTACCAAGAGACCCAGTACTTC
CASSQDGTGSYQETQYF
>TRBD1|TRBV3-1|few|TRBJ2-7
TGTGCCAGCAGCTTTTGGGGACAGGGGGCACGAGAGCAGTACTTC
CASSFWGQGAREQYF
>NA|TRBV27|NA|TRBJ2-7
TGTGCCAGCGTCAGAGGGGCGACGGCGTACTTC
CASVRGATAYF
>TRBD2|TRBV12-3/TRBV12-4|many|TRBJ2-5
TGTGCCAGCAGTCCACAAGCGGGAGGATTCCAAGAGACCCAGTACTTC
CASSPQAGGFQETQYF
>TRBD2|TRBV19|NA|TRBJ2-1
TGTGCCAGTAAAAAGGGCCTAGCGGGGGGGCCAGGCGAGCAGTTCTTC
CASKKGLAGGPGEQFF
>NA|TRBV28|NA|TRBJ1-1
TGTGCCAGCGGAACCCGGACGAGCGGCACTGAAGCTTTCTTT
CASGTRTSGTEAFF
>NA|TRBV12-3/TRBV12-4|NA|TRBJ2-5
TGTGCCAGCAGCCCAATGCCAAGGGAAGAGACCCAGTACTTC
CASSPMPREETQYF
>NA|TRBV29-1|NA|TRBJ1-4
TGCAGCGTTGACTATAATGAAAAACTGTTTTTT
CSVDYNEKLFF
>TRBD1|TRBV2|NA|TRBJ2-5
TGTGCCAGCACCGTTTCCCCGGGACAGCAAGAGACCCAGTACTTC
CASTVSPGQQETQYF
>NA|TRBV21-1|NA|TRBJ1-6
TGTGCCAGCAGCACTTGGACAGGGGGAACAGATTCACCCCTCCACTTT
CASSTWTGGTDSPLHF
>NA|TRBV2|NA|TRBJ2-7
TGTGCCAGCAAGCCCGGATCCTACGAGCAGTACTTC
CASKPGSYEQYF
>TRBD1|TRBV6-2/TRBV6-3|few|TRBJ2-7
TGTGCCAGCAGTACCTTTGGACAGGGCTCCTACGAGCAGTACTTC
CASSTFGQGSYEQYF
>TRBD2|TRBV28|NA|TRBJ2-1
TGTGCCAGCAGTTTAATCGGGGGGTTGGAGTTCTTC
CASSLIGGLEFF
>TRBD2|TRBV7-2|few|TRBJ2-5
TGTGCCAGCAGCCTGGGACTAGTATCGGGAGAGACCCAGTACTTC
CASSLGLVSGETQYF
>NA|TRBV4-1|few|TRBJ2-1
TGCGCCAGTAGCGCCGCGGGGGCCTCCTACAATGAGCAGTTCTTC
CASSAAGASYNEQFF
>TRBD1|TRBV7-2|few|TRBJ2-5
TGTGCCAGCAGCTTATTCGGACAGGGCAGGCGGGAGACCCAGTACTTC
CASSLFGQGRRETQYF
>NA|TRBV12-3/TRBV12-4|NA|TRBJ1-3
TGTGCCAGCAGCGCGGACAGCCTCCGCGGAAACACCATATATTTT
CASSADSLRGNTIYF
>NA|TRBV15|NA|TRBJ2-7
TGTGCCACCAGCAGAGATCCAGGGTCCGAGCAGTACTTC
CATSRDPGSEQYF
>TRBD1|TRBV28|NA|TRBJ2-5
TGTGCCAGCAGAATGCAGGGACAGGGACAAGAGACCCAGTACTTC
CASRMQGQGQETQYF